These T cell receptor beta chains were read from a single sample in a study of regulatory T cells in long-lasting Graves disease. TCRdb recomputed calls from the multiplex PCR reads with MiXCR, one row per CDR3 protein. The repertoire has 500,000 to 700,000 distinct CDR3 sequences, about 30% of them found once; the top ten carry 42%. Sequencing used peripheral blood mononuclear cells (PBMCs), obtained when the disease was refractory, from a patient treated with antithyroid drugs. These receptors were taken from a female donor with Graves disease. The CDR3 runs from the conserved cysteine through the conserved F or W. The D gene is left open where the match is weak. Rows may omit the clone size; those that give it use once, few, many or a size class.

J: TRBJ1-6
length: 12
size: -
D: -
V: TRBV7-6
DNA: TGTGCCAGCAGCCGAACAAATTCACCCCTCCACTTT
CDR3: CASSRTNSPLHF

J: TRBJ2-1
length: 13
size: few
D: -
V: TRBV7-9
DNA: TGTGCCAGCAGCTTAGTTCTGCTTGGGGAGCAGTTCTTC
CDR3: CASSLVLLGEQFF

J: TRBJ1-1
length: 15
size: -
D: -
V: TRBV28
DNA: TGTGCCAGCAGTTTATTGGGGCAGGGGTCGTCTGAAGCTTTCTTT
CDR3: CASSLLGQGSSEAFF

J: TRBJ2-7
length: 13
size: -
D: -
V: TRBV30
DNA: TGTGCCTGGAGTGGGGCGGCCGTCTACGAGCAGTACTTC
CDR3: CAWSGAAVYEQYF

J: TRBJ2-7
length: 17
size: many
D: -
V: TRBV28
DNA: TGTGCCAGCAGTCTAGACCGCACGGGGTTCCAACCTTACGAGCAGTACTTC
CDR3: CASSLDRTGFQPYEQYF

J: TRBJ2-2
length: 15
size: -
D: -
V: TRBV5-1
DNA: TGCGCCAGCAGCTTGGGGGGACAGAACACCGGGGAGCTGTTTTTT
CDR3: CASSLGGQNTGELFF

J: TRBJ2-7
length: 13
size: -
D: -
V: TRBV7-3
DNA: TGTGCCAGCAGCTTACTTCGGGTCTACGAGCAGTACTTC
CDR3: CASSLLRVYEQYF

J: TRBJ1-2
length: 14
size: -
D: TRBD1
V: TRBV20-1
DNA: TGCAGTGCCACCCCAGGGGGAGCTAACTATGGCTACACCTTC
CDR3: CSATPGGANYGYTF

J: TRBJ1-5
length: 15
size: many
D: -
V: TRBV24-1
DNA: TGTGCCACCAGTGATGAGCGTTCGGGGCAGGAGCCCCAGCATTTT
CDR3: CATSDERSGQEPQHF

J: TRBJ1-1
length: 15
size: many
D: -
V: TRBV12-3/TRBV12-4
DNA: TGTGCCAGCAGCCGAACTGCGGTGGAGAACACTGAAGCTTTCTTT
CDR3: CASSRTAVENTEAFF

J: TRBJ2-2
length: 15
size: -
D: TRBD2
V: TRBV12-3/TRBV12-4
DNA: TGTGCCAGCAGTTCTAGCGGGAGGTCGACCGGGGAGCTGTTTTTT
CDR3: CASSSSGRSTGELFF

J: TRBJ1-2
length: 14
size: few
D: -
V: TRBV6-1
DNA: TGTGCCAGCAGTACCGGGACAACTAACTATGGCTACACCTTC
CDR3: CASSTGTTNYGYTF

J: TRBJ2-5
length: 17
size: many
D: TRBD2
V: TRBV11-2
DNA: TGTGCCAGCAGCTCCCCCGGAGCCCAGCGGGGGAGGGAGACCCAGTACTTC
CDR3: CASSSPGAQRGRETQYF

J: TRBJ2-5
length: 17
size: few
D: TRBD2
V: TRBV30
DNA: TGTGCCTGGAGTGTACGGAGCGGGAGGGGGTTATTAGAGACCCAGTACTTC
CDR3: CAWSVRSGRGLLETQYF

J: TRBJ1-3
length: 16
size: -
D: -
V: TRBV28
DNA: TGTGCCAGCAGTGCCTATCTTCCGGGGGCAATAAACACCATATATTTT
CDR3: CASSAYLPGAINTIYF

J: TRBJ2-7
length: 14
size: few
D: TRBD1
V: TRBV12-3/TRBV12-4
DNA: TGTGCCAGCAGGCGGACAGGGGGTCCCTACGAGCAGTACTTC
CDR3: CASRRTGGPYEQYF

J: TRBJ1-4
length: 14
size: -
D: -
V: TRBV7-9
DNA: TGTGCCAGCAGCTTAAAAGGGGAGGATGAAAAACTGTTTTTT
CDR3: CASSLKGEDEKLFF

J: TRBJ1-6
length: 16
size: many
D: -
V: TRBV28
DNA: TGTGCCAGCAGTACTCTTATCCCCCGCTATAATTCACCCCTCCACTTT
CDR3: CASSTLIPRYNSPLHF

J: TRBJ1-1
length: 13
size: many
D: -
V: TRBV3-1
DNA: TGTGCCAGCAGCCACCGGGACAACGATGAAGCTTTCTTT
CDR3: CASSHRDNDEAFF

J: TRBJ1-1
length: 12
size: few
D: -
V: TRBV24-1
DNA: -
CDR3: CATSVGGGTTLF

J: TRBJ1-2
length: 16
size: few
D: -
V: TRBV10-3
DNA: TGTGCCATCAGTGAAACCGGGACCCGACGAAACTATGGCTACACCTTC
CDR3: CAISETGTRRNYGYTF

J: TRBJ2-7
length: 15
size: few
D: TRBD2
V: TRBV15
DNA: TGTGCCACCAGCAGAGCGGGGGGGGAGGACTACGAGCAGTACTTC
CDR3: CATSRAGGEDYEQYF

J: TRBJ1-1
length: 13
size: -
D: -
V: TRBV9
DNA: TGTGCCAGCAGCGTAGGGGACGGGCCTGAAGCTTTCTTT
CDR3: CASSVGDGPEAFF

J: TRBJ2-2
length: 14
size: -
D: TRBD2
V: TRBV9
DNA: TGTGCCAGCAGTCCCGGACTAGTCGCCGGGGAGCTGTTTTTT
CDR3: CASSPGLVAGELFF

J: TRBJ1-6
length: 15
size: few
D: -
V: TRBV6-1
DNA: TGTGCCAGCAGTGAAGAGGACAGCTTTAATTCACCCCTCCACTTT
CDR3: CASSEEDSFNSPLHF

J: TRBJ1-5
length: 17
size: -
D: -
V: TRBV6-2/TRBV6-3
DNA: TGTGCCAGCAGTTACACCCCTAGAGGGACGCGCAATCAGCCCCAGCATTTT
CDR3: CASSYTPRGTRNQPQHF

J: TRBJ2-7
length: 15
size: few
D: TRBD2
V: TRBV7-9
DNA: TGTGCCAGCAGCTTCCTCCAGCGGGAGCTTGACGAGCAGTACTTC
CDR3: CASSFLQRELDEQYF

J: TRBJ1-1
length: 14
size: many
D: TRBD1
V: TRBV28
DNA: TGTGCCGCCCGGACAGGGGGCATGAACACTGAAGCTTTCTTT
CDR3: CAARTGGMNTEAFF

J: TRBJ1-5
length: 15
size: -
D: -
V: TRBV5-5
DNA: TGTGCCAGCAGCCCGTCCCGACAGGAAAATCAGCCCCAGCATTTT
CDR3: CASSPSRQENQPQHF

J: TRBJ1-1
length: 13
size: few
D: -
V: TRBV6-4
DNA: TGTGCCAGCAGTGCGGAGTTGACGACTGAAGCTTTCTTT
CDR3: CASSAELTTEAFF

J: TRBJ2-2
length: 15
size: few
D: -
V: TRBV12-3/TRBV12-4
DNA: TGTGCCAGCAGCACCAGAAGTCGGCACACCGGGGAGCTGTTTTTT
CDR3: CASSTRSRHTGELFF

J: TRBJ1-3
length: 15
size: few
D: -
V: TRBV6-5
DNA: TGTGCCAGCAGTTGGGGAACAGGCTCTGGAAACACCATATATTTT
CDR3: CASSWGTGSGNTIYF

J: TRBJ1-2
length: 14
size: few
D: TRBD1
V: TRBV5-1
DNA: TGCGCCAGCAGCAAAATTCAGGGGGCCAATGGCTACACCTTC
CDR3: CASSKIQGANGYTF

J: TRBJ2-7
length: 15
size: many
D: -
V: TRBV28
DNA: TGTGCCAGCAGCTCCCAAACCAGAGTATACTACGAGCAGTACTTC
CDR3: CASSSQTRVYYEQYF

J: TRBJ2-7
length: 16
size: -
D: TRBD1
V: TRBV25-1
DNA: TGTGCCAGCAGTGAATCGGCAGGGGGCAGAACCTACGAGCAGTACTTC
CDR3: CASSESAGGRTYEQYF

J: TRBJ1-4
length: 11
size: -
D: -
V: TRBV6-1
DNA: TGTGCCGTAGGAGAGGATGAAAAACTGTTTTTT
CDR3: CAVGEDEKLFF

J: TRBJ2-3
length: 15
size: -
D: TRBD1
V: TRBV2
DNA: TGTGCCAGCAAGTCGACAGGGGGCGGCCCAGATACGCAGTATTTT
CDR3: CASKSTGGGPDTQYF

J: TRBJ1-2
length: 16
size: -
D: -
V: TRBV5-4
DNA: TGTGCCAGCAGCTTGGGTCCAGCGGGTCAAGAAAATGGCTACACCTTC
CDR3: CASSLGPAGQENGYTF

J: TRBJ1-5
length: 15
size: -
D: -
V: TRBV19
DNA: TGTGCCAGTAGTAAAACAGGGTTTGCGTACCAGCCCCAGCATTTT
CDR3: CASSKTGFAYQPQHF

J: TRBJ2-4
length: 17
size: few
D: -
V: TRBV11-2
DNA: TGTGCCAGCAGCTTTACGCCCCAGGCCAAAGCCAAAAACATTCAGTACTTC
CDR3: CASSFTPQAKAKNIQYF

J: TRBJ1-2
length: 15
size: few
D: TRBD1
V: TRBV5-1
DNA: TGCGCCAGCAGCTCCCCGGAGACAGGGGGCCATGGCTACACCTTC
CDR3: CASSSPETGGHGYTF

J: TRBJ1-1
length: 12
size: -
D: -
V: TRBV7-9
DNA: TGTGCCAGCACGCGGGATAACACTGAAGCTTTCTTT
CDR3: CASTRDNTEAFF

J: TRBJ2-2
length: 15
size: -
D: -
V: TRBV6-1
DNA: TGTGCCAGCAGTGTACATAGCGGCTTCACCGGGGAGCTGTTTTTT
CDR3: CASSVHSGFTGELFF

J: TRBJ2-3
length: 14
size: -
D: -
V: TRBV29-1
DNA: TGCAGCGTTGACGGTGGGAATACTGCAGATACGCAGTATTTT
CDR3: CSVDGGNTADTQYF

J: TRBJ1-6
length: 15
size: -
D: -
V: TRBV18
DNA: TGTGCCAGCTCACCACCGATGGGGGGATCTTCACCCCTCCACTTT
CDR3: CASSPPMGGSSPLHF

J: TRBJ2-7
length: 14
size: many
D: TRBD1
V: TRBV6-5
DNA: TGTGCCTGCAGTTTCGGGACAGGGAATTACGAGCAGTACTTC
CDR3: CACSFGTGNYEQYF

J: TRBJ2-1
length: 15
size: few
D: TRBD2
V: TRBV5-1
DNA: TGCGCCAGTCAGACGCGGGAGGGAATATACAATGAGCAGTTCTTC
CDR3: CASQTREGIYNEQFF

J: TRBJ1-2
length: 14
size: -
D: TRBD1
V: TRBV10-3
DNA: TGTGCCATCTCGGACAGGCCGCTGGGGTATGGCTACACCTTC
CDR3: CAISDRPLGYGYTF

J: TRBJ2-5
length: 17
size: -
D: -
V: TRBV20-1
DNA: TGCAGTGCTAGAGATGGTCGGGGGGCAGCGAACCAAGAGACCCAGTACTTC
CDR3: CSARDGRGAANQETQYF

J: TRBJ1-2
length: 15
size: many
D: -
V: TRBV2
DNA: TGTGCCAGCAGTCTACGCCGGGTCGGAGTGGGGGGCTACACCTTC
CDR3: CASSLRRVGVGGYTF

J: TRBJ2-5
length: 15
size: -
D: TRBD1
V: TRBV20-1
DNA: TGCAGTGCTAGAGAGTCATTGGACAGGGCAACGACCCAGTACTTC
CDR3: CSARESLDRATTQYF

J: TRBJ1-1
length: 15
size: -
D: TRBD1
V: TRBV18
DNA: TGTGCCAGCTCCCAGACAGGGGGCAGTTACACTGAAGCTTTCTTT
CDR3: CASSQTGGSYTEAFF

J: TRBJ1-5
length: 15
size: -
D: -
V: TRBV3-1
DNA: TGTGCCAGCAGCCAAGACGGACGGTTCTTTCAGCCCCAGCATTTT
CDR3: CASSQDGRFFQPQHF

J: TRBJ2-7
length: 15
size: -
D: TRBD2
V: TRBV20-1
DNA: TGCAGTGCTCCACTAGCGGGAGCCCTTAACTACGAGCAGTACTTC
CDR3: CSAPLAGALNYEQYF

J: TRBJ2-5
length: 15
size: -
D: TRBD2
V: TRBV15
DNA: TGTGCCACCAGTAGGCTAGCGGGAGGGGGGGAGACCCAGTACTTC
CDR3: CATSRLAGGGETQYF